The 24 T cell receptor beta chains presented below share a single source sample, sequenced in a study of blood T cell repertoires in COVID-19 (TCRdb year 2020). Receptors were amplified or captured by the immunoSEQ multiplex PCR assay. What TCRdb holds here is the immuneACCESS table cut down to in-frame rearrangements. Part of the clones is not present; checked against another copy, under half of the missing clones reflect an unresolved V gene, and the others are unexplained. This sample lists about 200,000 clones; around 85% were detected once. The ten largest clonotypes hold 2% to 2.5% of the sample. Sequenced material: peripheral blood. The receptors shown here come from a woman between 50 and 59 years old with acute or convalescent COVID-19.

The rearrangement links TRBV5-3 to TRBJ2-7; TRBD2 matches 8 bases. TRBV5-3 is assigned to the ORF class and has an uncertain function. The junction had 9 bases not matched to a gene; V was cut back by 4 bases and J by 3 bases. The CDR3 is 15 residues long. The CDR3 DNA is TGTGCCAGAAGCCCGCCCCCAGCGGGGGACTACGAGCAGTACTTC. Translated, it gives CARSPPPAGDYEQYF.

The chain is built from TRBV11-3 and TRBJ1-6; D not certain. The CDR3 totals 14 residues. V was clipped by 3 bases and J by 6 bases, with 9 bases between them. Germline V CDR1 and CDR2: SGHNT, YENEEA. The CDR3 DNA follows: TGTGCCAGCAGCTTCGGTCGATCTAATTCACCCCTCCACTTT. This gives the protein CASSFGRSNSPLHF.

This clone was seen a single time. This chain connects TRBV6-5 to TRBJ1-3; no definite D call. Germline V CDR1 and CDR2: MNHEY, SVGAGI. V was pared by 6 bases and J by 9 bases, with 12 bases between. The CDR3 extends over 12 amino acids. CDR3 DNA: TGTGCCAGCAGCGGAGCGGTTGGCACCATATATTTT. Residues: CASSGAVGTIYF.

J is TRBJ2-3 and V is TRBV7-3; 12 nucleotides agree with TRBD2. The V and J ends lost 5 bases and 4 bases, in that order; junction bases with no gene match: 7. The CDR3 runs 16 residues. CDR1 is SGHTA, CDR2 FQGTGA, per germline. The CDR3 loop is CASSAGLAGGPDTQYF. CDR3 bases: TGTGCCAGCAGCGCCGGGCTAGCGGGGGGGCCAGATACGCAGTATTTT.

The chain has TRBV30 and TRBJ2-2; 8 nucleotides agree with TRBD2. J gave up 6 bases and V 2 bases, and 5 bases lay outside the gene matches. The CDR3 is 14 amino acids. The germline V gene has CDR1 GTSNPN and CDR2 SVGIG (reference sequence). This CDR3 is CAWSTNGGAGELFF. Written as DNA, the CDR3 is TGTGCCTGGAGTACTAACGGGGGGGCCGGGGAGCTGTTTTTT.

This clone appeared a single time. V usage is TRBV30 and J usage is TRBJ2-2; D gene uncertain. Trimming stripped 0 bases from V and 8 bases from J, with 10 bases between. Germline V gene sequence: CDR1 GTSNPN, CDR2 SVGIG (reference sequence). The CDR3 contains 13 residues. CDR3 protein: CAWSVRESGELFF. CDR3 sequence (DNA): TGTGCCTGGAGTGTACGAGAGTCTGGGGAGCTGTTTTTT.

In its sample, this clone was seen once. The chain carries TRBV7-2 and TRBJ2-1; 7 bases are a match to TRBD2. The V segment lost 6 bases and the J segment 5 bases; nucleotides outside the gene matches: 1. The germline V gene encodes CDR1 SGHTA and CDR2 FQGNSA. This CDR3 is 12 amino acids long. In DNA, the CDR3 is TGTGCCAGCAGGGGGGGGAACAATGAGCAGTTCTTC. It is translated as CASRGGNNEQFF.

The chain's CDR3 is CASSVAATSGEQYF. Written as DNA, the CDR3 is TGTGCCAGCAGCGTAGCGGCTACTAGCGGCGAGCAGTACTTC. V is TRBV9 and J is TRBJ2-7; 8 bases align to TRBD2. J lost 6 bases, V lost 0 bases, and 5 bases had no gene match. The CDR3 is made up of 14 amino acids. Germline V CDR1 and CDR2: SGDLS, YYNGEE. Based on the CDR3 plus reference TRBV9 and TRBJ2-7, the full variable domain is DSGVTQTPKHLITATGQRVTLRCSPRSGDLSVYWYQQSLDQGLQFLIQYYNGEERAKGNILERFSAQQFPDLHSELNLSSLELGDSALYFCASSVAATSGEQYFGPGTRLTVT.

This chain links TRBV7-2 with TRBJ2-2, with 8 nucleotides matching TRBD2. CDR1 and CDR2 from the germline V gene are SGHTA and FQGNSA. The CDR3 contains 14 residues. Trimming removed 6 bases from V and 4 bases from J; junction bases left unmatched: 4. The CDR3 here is CASRKAGATGELFF. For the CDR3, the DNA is TGTGCCAGCAGGAAAGCGGGGGCCACCGGGGAGCTGTTTTTT.

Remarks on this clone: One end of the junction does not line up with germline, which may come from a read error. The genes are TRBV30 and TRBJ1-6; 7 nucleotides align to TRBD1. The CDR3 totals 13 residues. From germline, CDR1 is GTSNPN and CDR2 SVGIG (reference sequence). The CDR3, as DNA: TGTGCCTGGAGTTACACAGGGGTCATCACCCTAAATTTT. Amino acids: CAWSYTGVITLNF.

The CDR3 nucleotides are TGTGCCAGCAGCGGGGGACTAGCGGGGGGACCAGATACGCAGTATTTT. It yields the protein CASSGGLAGGPDTQYF. The V call is TRBV11-3, the J call TRBJ2-3; TRBD2 agrees at 15 bases. Losses at the gene ends were 5 bases for V and 4 bases for J; bases not matched to a gene: 4. This CDR3 is built from 16 residues. Germline-derived CDR1 and CDR2 are SGHNT and YENEEA.

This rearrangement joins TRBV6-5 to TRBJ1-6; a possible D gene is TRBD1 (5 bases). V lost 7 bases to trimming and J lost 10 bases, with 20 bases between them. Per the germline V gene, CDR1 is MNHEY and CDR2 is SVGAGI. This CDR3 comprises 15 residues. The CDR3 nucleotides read TGTGCCAGCACCAGAACGACAAGGGGTGGATCACCCCTCCACTTT. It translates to CASTRTTRGGSPLHF.

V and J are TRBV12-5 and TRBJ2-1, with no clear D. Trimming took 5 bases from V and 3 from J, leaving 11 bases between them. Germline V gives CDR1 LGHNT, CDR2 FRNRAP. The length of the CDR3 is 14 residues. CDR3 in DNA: TGTGCTAGTGGTCGTCTAGTGAGCTACAATGAGCAGTTCTTC. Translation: CASGRLVSYNEQFF.

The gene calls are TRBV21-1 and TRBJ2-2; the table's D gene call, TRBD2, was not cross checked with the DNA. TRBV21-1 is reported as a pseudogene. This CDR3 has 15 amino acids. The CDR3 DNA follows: TGTGCCAGCACCAAGAGAGGGTTGAACACCGGGGAGCTGTTTTTT. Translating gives CASTKRGLNTGELFF.

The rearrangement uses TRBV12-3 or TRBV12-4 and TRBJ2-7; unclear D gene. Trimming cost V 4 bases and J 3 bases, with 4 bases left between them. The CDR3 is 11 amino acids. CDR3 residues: CASSSYYEQYF. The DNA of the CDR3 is TGTGCCAGCAGTTCGTACTACGAGCAGTACTTC.

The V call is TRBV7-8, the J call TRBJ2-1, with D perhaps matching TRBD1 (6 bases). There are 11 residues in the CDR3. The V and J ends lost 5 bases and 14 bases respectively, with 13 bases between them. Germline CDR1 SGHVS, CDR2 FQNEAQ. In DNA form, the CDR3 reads TGTGCCAGCAGCCCGAAGGACAGAAAGTTCTTC. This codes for CASSPKDRKFF. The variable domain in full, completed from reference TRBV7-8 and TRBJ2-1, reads GAGVSQSPRYKVAKRGQDVALRCDPISGHVSLFWYQQALGQGPEFLTYFQNEAQLDKSGLPSDRFFAERPEGSVSTLKIQRTQQEDSAVYLCASSPKDRKFFGPGTRLTVL.

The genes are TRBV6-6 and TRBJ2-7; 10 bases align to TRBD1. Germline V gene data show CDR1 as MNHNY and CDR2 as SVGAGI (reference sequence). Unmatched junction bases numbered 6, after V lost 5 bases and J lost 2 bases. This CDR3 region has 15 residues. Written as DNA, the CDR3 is TGTGCCAGCAGTAAGGGACAGGGGAGCCCCTACGAGCAGTACTTC. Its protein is CASSKGQGSPYEQYF.

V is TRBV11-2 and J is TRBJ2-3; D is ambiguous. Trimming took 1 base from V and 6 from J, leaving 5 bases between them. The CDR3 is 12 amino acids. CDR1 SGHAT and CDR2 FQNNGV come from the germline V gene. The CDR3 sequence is CASSLVADTQYF. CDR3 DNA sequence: TGTGCCAGCAGCTTAGTCGCGGATACGCAGTATTTT.

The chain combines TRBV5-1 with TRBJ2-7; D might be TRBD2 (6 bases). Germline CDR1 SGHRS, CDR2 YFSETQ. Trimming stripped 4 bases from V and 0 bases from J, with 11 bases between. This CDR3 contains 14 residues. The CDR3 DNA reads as TGCGCCAGCAGCCTGGGGACTGTCTCCTACGAGCAGTACTTC. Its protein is CASSLGTVSYEQYF.

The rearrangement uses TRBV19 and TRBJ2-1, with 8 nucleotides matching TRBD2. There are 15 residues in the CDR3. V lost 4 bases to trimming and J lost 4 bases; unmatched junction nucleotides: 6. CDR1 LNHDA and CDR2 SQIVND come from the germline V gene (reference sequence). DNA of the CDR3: TGTGCCAGTAGTACCACTAGCGGAGGTTACAATGAGCAGTTCTTC. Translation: CASSTTSGGYNEQFF.

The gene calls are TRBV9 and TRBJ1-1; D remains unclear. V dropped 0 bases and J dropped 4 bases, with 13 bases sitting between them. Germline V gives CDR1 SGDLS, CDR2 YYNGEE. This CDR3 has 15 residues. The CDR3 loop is CASSVEPGSVTEAFF. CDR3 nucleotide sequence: TGTGCCAGCAGCGTAGAGCCGGGGTCTGTCACTGAAGCTTTCTTT.

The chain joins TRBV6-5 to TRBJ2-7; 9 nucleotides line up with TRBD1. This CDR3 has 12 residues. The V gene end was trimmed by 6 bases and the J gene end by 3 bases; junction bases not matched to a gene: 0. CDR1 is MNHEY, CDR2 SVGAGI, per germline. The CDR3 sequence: CASRTGGYEQYF. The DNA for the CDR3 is TGTGCCAGCAGGACAGGGGGCTACGAGCAGTACTTC.

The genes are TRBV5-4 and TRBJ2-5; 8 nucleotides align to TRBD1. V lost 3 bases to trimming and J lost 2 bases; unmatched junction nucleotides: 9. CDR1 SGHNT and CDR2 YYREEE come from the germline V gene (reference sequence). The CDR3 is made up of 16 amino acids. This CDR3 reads CASSYRTGSPQETQYF. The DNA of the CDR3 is TGTGCCAGCAGCTATCGGACAGGGAGTCCACAAGAGACCCAGTACTTC.

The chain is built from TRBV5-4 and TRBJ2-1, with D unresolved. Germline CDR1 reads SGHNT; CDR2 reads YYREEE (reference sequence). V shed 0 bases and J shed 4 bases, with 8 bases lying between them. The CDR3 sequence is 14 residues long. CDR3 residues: CASSLVSPYNEQFF. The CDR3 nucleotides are TGTGCCAGCAGCTTGGTTAGCCCGTACAATGAGCAGTTCTTC.